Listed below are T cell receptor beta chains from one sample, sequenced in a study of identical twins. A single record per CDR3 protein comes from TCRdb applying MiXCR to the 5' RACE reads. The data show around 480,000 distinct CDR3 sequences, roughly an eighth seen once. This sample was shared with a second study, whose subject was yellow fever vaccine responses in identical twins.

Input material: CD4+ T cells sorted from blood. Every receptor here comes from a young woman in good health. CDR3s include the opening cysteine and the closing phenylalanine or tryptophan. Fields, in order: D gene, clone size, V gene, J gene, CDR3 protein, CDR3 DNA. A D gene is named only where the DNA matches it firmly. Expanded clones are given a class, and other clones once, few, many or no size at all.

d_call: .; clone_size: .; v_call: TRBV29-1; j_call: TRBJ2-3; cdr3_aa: CSVDSSGTDTQYF; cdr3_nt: TGCAGCGTTGATTCTAGTGGGACAGATACGCAGTATTTT
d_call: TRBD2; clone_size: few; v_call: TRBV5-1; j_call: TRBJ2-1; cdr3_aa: CASSPYSGGASYNEQFF; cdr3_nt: TGCGCCAGCAGCCCATATAGCGGGGGGGCCTCCTACAATGAGCAGTTCTTC
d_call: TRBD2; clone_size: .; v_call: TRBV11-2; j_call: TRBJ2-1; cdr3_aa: CASSNPVLAVPYPNEQFF; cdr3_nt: TGTGCCAGCAGCAACCCGGTCCTAGCGGTCCCCTACCCGAATGAGCAGTTCTTC
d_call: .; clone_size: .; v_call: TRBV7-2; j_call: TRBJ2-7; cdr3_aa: CASSLEDSSYEQYF; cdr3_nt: TGTGCCAGCAGCTTAGAGGACAGCTCCTACGAGCAGTACTTC
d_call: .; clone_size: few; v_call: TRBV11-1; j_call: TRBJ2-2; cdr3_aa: CASSLDRIVYPNTGELFF; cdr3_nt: TGTGCCAGCAGCTTGGACCGCATTGTCTATCCGAACACCGGGGAGCTGTTTTTT
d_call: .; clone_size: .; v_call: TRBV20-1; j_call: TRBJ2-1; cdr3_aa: CSARKSRGVNEQFF; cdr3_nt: TGCAGTGCTAGAAAATCCCGGGGCGTCAATGAGCAGTTCTTC
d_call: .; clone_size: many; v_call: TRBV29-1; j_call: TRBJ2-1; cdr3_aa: CSVAANDGQFF; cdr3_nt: TGCAGCGTTGCTGCTAATGACGGGCAGTTCTTC
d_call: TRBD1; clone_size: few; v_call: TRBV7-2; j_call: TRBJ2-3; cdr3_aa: CASSDRLGQGADTQYF; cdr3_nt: TGTGCCAGCAGCGACCGACTGGGACAGGGCGCAGATACGCAGTATTTT
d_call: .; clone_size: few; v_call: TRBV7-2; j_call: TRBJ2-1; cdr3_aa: CASSSAPDSYNEQFF; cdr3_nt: TGTGCCAGCAGCTCAGCCCCAGATTCCTACAATGAGCAGTTCTTC
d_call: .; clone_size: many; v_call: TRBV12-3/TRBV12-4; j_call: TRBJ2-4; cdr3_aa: CASSWWTPGENIQYF; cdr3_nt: TGTGCCAGCAGTTGGTGGACACCGGGTGAAAACATTCAGTACTTC
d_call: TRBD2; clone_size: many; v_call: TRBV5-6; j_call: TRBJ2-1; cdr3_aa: CASSHGLANKVSYNEQFF; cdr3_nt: TGTGCCAGCAGCCACGGACTAGCGAATAAGGTGTCCTACAATGAGCAGTTCTTC
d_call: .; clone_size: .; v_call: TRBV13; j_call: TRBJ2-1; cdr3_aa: CASSQMGPGDNEQFF; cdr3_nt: TGTGCCAGCAGCCAAATGGGGCCGGGGGACAATGAGCAGTTCTTC
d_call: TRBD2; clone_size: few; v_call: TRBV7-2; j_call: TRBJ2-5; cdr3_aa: CASSSRTSGGETQYF; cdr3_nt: TGTGCCAGCAGCTCAAGGACTAGCGGGGGGGAGACCCAGTACTTC
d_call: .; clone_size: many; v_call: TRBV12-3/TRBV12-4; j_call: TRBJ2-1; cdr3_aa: CASSLGAKGRISEQFF; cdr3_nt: TGTGCCAGCAGTTTAGGGGCCAAGGGGAGGATCAGTGAGCAGTTCTTC
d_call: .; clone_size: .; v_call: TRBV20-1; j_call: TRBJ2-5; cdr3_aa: CSAPIRGSLPTQYF; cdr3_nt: TGCAGTGCCCCGATCCGGGGTAGTTTGCCGACCCAGTACTTC
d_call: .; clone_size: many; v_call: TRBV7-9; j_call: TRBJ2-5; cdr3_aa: CASNSGSGKTQYF; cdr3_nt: TGTGCCAGCAACTCCGGCTCAGGGAAGACCCAGTACTTC
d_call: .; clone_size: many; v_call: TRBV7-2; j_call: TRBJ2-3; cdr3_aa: CASSLGGSGTDTQYF; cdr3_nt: TGTGCCAGCAGCTTAGGTGGCTCCGGCACAGATACGCAGTATTTT
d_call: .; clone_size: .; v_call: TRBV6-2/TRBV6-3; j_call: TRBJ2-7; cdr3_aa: CASSYGSGSGEQYF; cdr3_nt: TGTGCCAGCAGTTACGGTTCAGGGTCGGGCGAGCAGTACTTC
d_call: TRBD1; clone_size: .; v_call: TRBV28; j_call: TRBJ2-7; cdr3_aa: CASSDTGGSYEQYF; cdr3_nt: TGTGCCAGCAGTGATACAGGGGGCTCCTACGAGCAGTACTTC
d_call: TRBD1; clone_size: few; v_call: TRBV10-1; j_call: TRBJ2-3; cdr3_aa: CASSTGTGGADTQYF; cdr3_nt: TGCGCCAGCAGTACCGGGACAGGGGGCGCAGATACGCAGTATTTT
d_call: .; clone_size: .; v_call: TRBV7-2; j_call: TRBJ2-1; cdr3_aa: CASSRGGSDNEQFF; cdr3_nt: TGTGCCAGCAGCCGAGGGGGTAGCGACAATGAGCAGTTCTTC
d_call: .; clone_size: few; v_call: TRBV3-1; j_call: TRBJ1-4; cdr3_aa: CASSHHRVGGEKLFF; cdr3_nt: TGTGCCAGCAGCCACCACAGGGTAGGTGGTGAAAAACTGTTTTTT
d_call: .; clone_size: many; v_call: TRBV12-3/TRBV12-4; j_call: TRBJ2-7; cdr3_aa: CASRRRDPPEQYF; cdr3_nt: TGTGCCAGCAGACGGAGGGACCCTCCTGAGCAGTACTTC
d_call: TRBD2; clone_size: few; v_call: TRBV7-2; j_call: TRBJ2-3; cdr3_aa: CASRRLAAIDTQYF; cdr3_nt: TGTGCCAGCAGACGACTAGCGGCGATAGATACGCAGTATTTT
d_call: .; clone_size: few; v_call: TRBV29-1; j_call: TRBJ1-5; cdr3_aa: CSVQFKAGSNRPQHF; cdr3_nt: TGCAGCGTCCAGTTCAAGGCGGGCAGCAATCGGCCCCAGCATTTT
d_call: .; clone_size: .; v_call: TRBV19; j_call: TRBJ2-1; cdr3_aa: CASSIDGAGNNEQFF; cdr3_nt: TGTGCCAGTAGTATCGACGGGGCTGGAAACAATGAGCAGTTCTTC
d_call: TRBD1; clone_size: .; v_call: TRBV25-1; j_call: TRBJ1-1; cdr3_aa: CASSNEQGMNTEAFF; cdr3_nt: TGTGCCAGCAGTAACGAACAGGGGATGAACACTGAAGCTTTCTTT
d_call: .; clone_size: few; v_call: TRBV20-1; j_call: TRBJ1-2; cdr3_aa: CSAGQGYTF; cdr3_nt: TGCAGTGCAGGGCAAGGCTACACCTTC
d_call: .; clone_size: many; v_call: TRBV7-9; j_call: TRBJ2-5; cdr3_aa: CASSLAGTQETQYF; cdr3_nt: TGTGCCAGCAGCTTAGCCGGGACACAAGAGACCCAGTACTTC
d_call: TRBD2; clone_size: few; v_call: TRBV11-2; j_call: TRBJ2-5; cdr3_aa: CASSSRGGYMETQYF; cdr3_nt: TGTGCCAGCAGTTCCCGGGGGGGGTATATGGAGACCCAGTACTTC
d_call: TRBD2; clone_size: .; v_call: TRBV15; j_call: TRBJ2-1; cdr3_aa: CATSATASGGRNGQFF; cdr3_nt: TGTGCCACCAGCGCCACTGCTAGCGGGGGCCGGAATGGGCAGTTCTTC
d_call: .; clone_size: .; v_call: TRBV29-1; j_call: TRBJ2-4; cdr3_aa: CSTKSGQLQNIQYF; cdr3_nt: TGCAGCACAAAAAGCGGACAGCTACAAAACATTCAGTACTTC
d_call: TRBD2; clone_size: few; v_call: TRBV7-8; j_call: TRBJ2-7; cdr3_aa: CASSPQGSGGPYYEQYF; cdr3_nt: TGTGCCAGCAGCCCCCAGGGAAGCGGGGGACCATACTACGAGCAGTACTTC